This is a list of T cell receptor beta chains from one sample in a study of CD8 T cells in ankylosing spondylitis. MiXCR, applied by TCRdb to the 5' RACE reads, yields one record per CDR3 protein. The sample yields some 250,000 distinct CDR3 sequences, around 11% seen once. Sequences were obtained from blood, either unsorted or a sorted T cell fraction (not recorded which). Receptor source: a male donor with ankylosing spondylitis or in good health (not recorded which). Both conserved end residues are part of each CDR3. The order of the fields is V gene, clone size, J gene, D gene, CDR3 protein, CDR3 DNA. The D gene is left open where the match is weak. Size values are once, few and many counts, or a class for expanded clones, and some rows have none.

V gene: TRBV5-5; clone size: .; J gene: TRBJ1-6; D gene: .; CDR3 protein: CASRGKLGNSPLHF; CDR3 DNA: TGTGCCAGCCGGGGGAAGTTGGGTAATTCACCCCTCCACTTT
V gene: TRBV28; clone size: many; J gene: TRBJ2-7; D gene: .; CDR3 protein: CASSSPGDGSSYEQYF; CDR3 DNA: TGTGCCAGCAGTTCTCCGGGTGATGGGTCCTCCTACGAGCAGTACTTC
V gene: TRBV29-1; clone size: few; J gene: TRBJ1-1; D gene: .; CDR3 protein: CSVGGDTEAFF; CDR3 DNA: TGCAGCGTTGGAGGGGACACTGAAGCTTTCTTT
V gene: TRBV4-1; clone size: .; J gene: TRBJ2-7; D gene: TRBD1; CDR3 protein: CASSHTGTGAYEQYF; CDR3 DNA: TGCGCCAGCAGTCACACCGGGACAGGGGCCTACGAGCAGTACTTC
V gene: TRBV6-5; clone size: many; J gene: TRBJ2-1; D gene: .; CDR3 protein: CASSYREKGPYNEQFF; CDR3 DNA: TGTGCCAGCAGTTACCGGGAAAAGGGACCATACAATGAGCAGTTCTTC
V gene: TRBV29-1; clone size: many; J gene: TRBJ2-4; D gene: .; CDR3 protein: CSFRVANIQYF; CDR3 DNA: TGCAGCTTCCGGGTGGCAAACATTCAGTACTTC
V gene: TRBV7-2; clone size: .; J gene: TRBJ2-2; D gene: .; CDR3 protein: CASSLVSGPNTGELFF; CDR3 DNA: TGTGCCAGCAGCTTAGTTTCAGGGCCTAACACCGGGGAGCTGTTTTTT
V gene: TRBV20-1; clone size: .; J gene: TRBJ2-7; D gene: TRBD2; CDR3 protein: CSARPTSAAAKYSYEQYF; CDR3 DNA: TGCAGTGCCCGGCCGACTAGCGCCGCTGCTAAGTACTCTTACGAGCAGTACTTC
V gene: TRBV25-1; clone size: .; J gene: TRBJ2-2; D gene: TRBD2; CDR3 protein: CASSVGLAGAPNTGELFF; CDR3 DNA: TGTGCCAGCAGTGTCGGACTAGCGGGGGCTCCGAACACCGGGGAGCTGTTTTTT
V gene: TRBV7-8; clone size: .; J gene: TRBJ2-1; D gene: TRBD1; CDR3 protein: CASSFPGQVYNEQFF; CDR3 DNA: TGTGCCAGCAGCTTTCCGGGACAGGTTTACAATGAGCAGTTCTTC
V gene: TRBV7-7; clone size: .; J gene: TRBJ2-3; D gene: .; CDR3 protein: CASSLGDITDTQYF; CDR3 DNA: TGTGCCAGCAGCTTAGGGGACATCACAGATACGCAGTATTTT
V gene: TRBV5-1; clone size: many; J gene: TRBJ2-7; D gene: TRBD1; CDR3 protein: CASSFLTGGVYEQYF; CDR3 DNA: TGCGCCAGCAGCTTCTTGACAGGGGGCGTCTACGAGCAGTACTTC
V gene: TRBV5-6; clone size: .; J gene: TRBJ1-1; D gene: .; CDR3 protein: CTSSLGDTEAFF; CDR3 DNA: TGTACCAGCAGCTTAGGTGACACTGAAGCTTTCTTT
V gene: TRBV24-1; clone size: many; J gene: TRBJ2-1; D gene: .; CDR3 protein: CATSDSSGLPNSYNEQFF; CDR3 DNA: TGTGCCACCAGTGACTCCTCGGGGCTACCAAACTCCTACAATGAGCAGTTCTTC
V gene: TRBV7-8; clone size: .; J gene: TRBJ2-1; D gene: .; CDR3 protein: CASSALPYEQFF; CDR3 DNA: TGTGCCAGCAGCGCCCTACCTTATGAGCAGTTCTTC
V gene: TRBV6-2/TRBV6-3; clone size: many; J gene: TRBJ1-4; D gene: .; CDR3 protein: CASSYSTGQALSTTNEKLFF; CDR3 DNA: TGTGCCAGCAGTTACTCCACGGGCCAGGCTTTAAGCACAACTAATGAAAAACTGTTTTTT